Included here is one T cell receptor beta chain sequence, with context. These data originate in a study of T cells in Graves' hyperthyroidism and ophthalmopathy. CDR3 length: 16 residues. Germline V gene sequence: CDR1 SEHNR, CDR2 FQNEAQ (reference sequence). V lost 3 bases, J lost 0 bases, and 14 bases lay in between. Using RNA transcripts as the source, TCR beta CDR3 regions were amplified. First-round RT-PCR of the TCR CDR3 relied on the HTBI primer set. TCRdb used MiXCR to reprocess the multiplex PCR reads, holding one entry per CDR3 protein. The sample yields hundreds of thousands of distinct CDR3 sequences, approximately 42% seen once.

The rearrangement uses TRBV7-9 and TRBJ1-1; TRBD1 is a possible D gene (6 bases). The clonotype originates from an adult man with Graves' disease, either hyperthyroidism or ophthalmopathy (not recorded which). The specimen sequenced was peripheral blood or thyroid tissue (not recorded which). The CDR3 sequence is CASSLNHRAMNTEAFF. CDR3 coding DNA: TGTGCCAGCAGCTTGAATCACAGGGCAATGAACACTGAAGCTTTCTTT.